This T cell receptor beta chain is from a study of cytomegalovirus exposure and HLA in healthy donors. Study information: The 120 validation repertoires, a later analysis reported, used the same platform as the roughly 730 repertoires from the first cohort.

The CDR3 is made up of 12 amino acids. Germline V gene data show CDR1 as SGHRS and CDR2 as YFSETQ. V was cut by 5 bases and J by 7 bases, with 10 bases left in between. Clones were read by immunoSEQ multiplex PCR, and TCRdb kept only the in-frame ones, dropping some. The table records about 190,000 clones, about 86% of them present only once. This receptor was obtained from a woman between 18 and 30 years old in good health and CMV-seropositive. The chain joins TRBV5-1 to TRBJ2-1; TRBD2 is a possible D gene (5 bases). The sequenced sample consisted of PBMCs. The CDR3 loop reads CASSRGLNEQFF. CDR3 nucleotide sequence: TGCGCCAGCAGTCGAGGGTTGAATGAGCAGTTCTTC.